A selection of T cell receptor beta chains follows, all from one sample in a study of shared clonotypes between healthy human individuals. Method: immunoSEQ multiplex PCR; TCRdb's copy keeps in-frame clones and lacks some. The sample includes hundreds of thousands of clones, 90% to 97% of them seen just once. Specimen: naive CD8+ T cells sorted from blood. The source is a woman in her 30s in good health. Both conserved end residues are trimmed from each CDR3. The D gene is left open where the match is weak. Clone size, where shown, is once, few, many, or a class for clones that have expanded.

>TRBD2|.|TRBV5-3|TRBJ2-7
ARSWNAGTSGRPDYEQY
>.|.|TRBV28|TRBJ2-7
ASSSGTGYEQY
>.|once|TRBV9|TRBJ2-7
ASSVERDRSSYEQY
>.|.|TRBV7-9|TRBJ2-4
ASSLALIGGEGKNIQY
>TRBD2|.|TRBV4-1|TRBJ2-1
ASSHQLAGTNNEQF
>.|.|TRBV11-2|TRBJ2-2
ATTELAGELF
>TRBD2|.|TRBV7-8|TRBJ2-1
ASSLGLAGSSSYNEQF
>.|.|TRBV4-1|TRBJ1-2
ASSQTRTGSGYGYT
>.|.|TRBV19|TRBJ2-5
ASSILAQGTQETQY
>TRBD1|.|TRBV6-5|TRBJ2-5
ASRPPGQDVKQY
>.|.|TRBV27|TRBJ1-3
ASSSYTVGSGNTIY
>TRBD2|once|TRBV10-2|TRBJ2-1
ASRLAGGPYNEQF
>TRBD1|.|TRBV30|TRBJ1-2
AWSGTGGIGYT
>.|.|TRBV5-4|TRBJ1-2
ASRPPEGYGYT
>.|.|TRBV7-9|TRBJ2-3
ASSLASEGPRTDTQY
>TRBD2|.|TRBV4-1|TRBJ2-7
ASSHMSGSSYEQY
>.|.|TRBV7-7|TRBJ2-2
ASSMDWNTGELF
>.|.|TRBV5-6|TRBJ2-7
ASSTGASYEQY
>TRBD2|.|TRBV7-6|TRBJ2-1
ASSSPTSDPYNEQF
>TRBD1|.|TRBV4-2|TRBJ1-2
ASSLETGPYGYT
>.|.|TRBV4-2|TRBJ1-1
ASSQDLRKGRQNTEAF
>.|.|TRBV10-1|TRBJ2-2
ASSESSGDGELF
>TRBD2|.|TRBV6-5|.
ASRHQGLAYEQY
>TRBD1|.|TRBV10-3|TRBJ2-7
AISESWDRGLYEQY
>TRBD1|.|TRBV27|TRBJ2-1
ASSPPGTAYNEQF
>.|.|TRBV2|TRBJ2-7
ASKQGSYEQY
>.|.|TRBV7-9|TRBJ2-7
ASSLLMAENEYYEQY
>.|.|TRBV28|TRBJ2-1
ASSSVVRLLGGEQF
>.|.|TRBV29-1|TRBJ1-1
SVFDNAGSTEAF
>TRBD1|.|TRBV27|TRBJ2-1
ASSLLQGQGADEQF
>.|.|TRBV28|TRBJ2-7
ASSPGLFSYEQY
>TRBD2|.|TRBV13|TRBJ2-7
ASSIGLAAYEQY
>.|.|TRBV13|TRBJ2-7
ASSPRGSYEQY
>.|.|TRBV6-1|TRBJ2-2
ASSEITGEPGELF
>.|.|TRBV7-2|TRBJ2-1
ASSLSYPIKSYNEQF
>.|once|TRBV19|TRBJ1-1
ASAGTIFYTEAF
>TRBD1|.|TRBV4-1|TRBJ2-3
ASSQVGQGSDTQY
>.|.|TRBV2|TRBJ2-3
ASSVASTDTQY
>TRBD1|.|TRBV2|TRBJ2-2
ASSEVGQANTGELF
>TRBD2|.|TRBV27|TRBJ2-7
ASSLLADSYEQY
>TRBD1|.|TRBV2|TRBJ1-5
ASSDLFTGGIDQPQH
>TRBD2|.|TRBV9|TRBJ2-1
ASSHGTSAPSYNEQF
>TRBD1|.|TRBV7-3|TRBJ2-7
ASSLTGRGLFHEQY
>.|.|TRBV27|TRBJ1-5
ASKGGTLSNQPQH
>.|.|TRBV27|TRBJ1-5
ASSAGAGSNQPQH
>.|.|TRBV4-1|TRBJ2-1
ASSPRPNNEQF
>TRBD1|.|TRBV28|TRBJ2-5
ASSDRDKVWEQY
>TRBD1|few|TRBV4-1|TRBJ1-2
ASTGQGPGYT